These T cell receptor beta chains were read from a single sample in a study of CD8+CD57+ T cells in acquired aplastic anemia. TCRdb recomputed calls from the reads with MiXCR, one row per CDR3 protein. Of 250,000 to 350,000 distinct CDR3 sequences listed, approximately 57% were seen once; the top ten hold around 1.2%. Material for sequencing was sorted CD4+, CD8+, or CD8+CD57+ T cells (not recorded which) from PBMCs. The receptors shown here come from a human donor with aplastic anemia. The CDR3 runs from the conserved cysteine through the conserved F or W. The order of the fields is clone size, J gene, D gene, V gene, CDR3 protein, CDR3 DNA. The D gene is left open where the match is weak. Size is omitted from some rows. Given values are once, few, many or a class for expanded clones.

>once|TRBJ2-3|TRBD1|TRBV7-9
CASSPRTGVTDTQYF
TGTGCCAGCAGCCCCCGGACAGGGGTGACAGATACGCAGTATTTT
>-|TRBJ1-1|-|TRBV6-2/TRBV6-3
CASFALAGAFF
TGTGCCAGCTTCGCACTGGCCGGAGCTTTCTTT
>-|TRBJ2-7|TRBD2|TRBV20-1
CSAQGTTLLYQQYF
TGCAGTGCTCAAGGGACTACCCTTCTCTACCAGCAGTACTTC
>-|TRBJ2-3|-|TRBV7-6
CASSLVTGSTDTQYF
TGTGCCAGCAGCTTAGTTACAGGTAGCACAGATACGCAGTATTTT
>once|TRBJ2-7|TRBD2|TRBV5-1
CASSLGLTSGDYEQYF
TGCGCCAGCAGCTTGGGGTTGACTAGCGGGGACTACGAGCAGTACTTC
>-|TRBJ1-1|TRBD1|TRBV20-1
CSALQGARAEAFF
TGCAGTGCTTTACAGGGGGCGAGGGCTGAAGCTTTCTTT
>-|TRBJ1-2|-|TRBV29-1
CSVEDSMGWYGYTF
TGCAGCGTTGAAGATAGTATGGGGTGGTATGGCTACACCTTC
>-|TRBJ2-3|TRBD2|TRBV18
CASSPPGLADSTDTQYF
TGTGCCAGCTCACCACCGGGACTAGCGGATTCCACAGATACGCAGTATTTT
>-|TRBJ1-3|-|TRBV5-8
CASSSGPRNTIYF
TGTGCCAGCAGCTCGGGGCCGAGAAACACCATATATTTT
>many|TRBJ2-1|-|TRBV20-1
CSARPAWGGRGNFNEQFF
TGCAGTGCTAGACCCGCTTGGGGGGGGCGGGGAAACTTCAATGAGCAGTTCTTC
>-|TRBJ2-1|TRBD2|TRBV19
CASSILAGDYNEQFF
TGTGCCAGTAGTATACTAGCGGGGGACTACAATGAGCAGTTCTTC
>-|TRBJ1-5|-|TRBV5-6
CASSLVGSNQPQHF
TGTGCCAGCAGCTTGGTAGGGAGCAATCAGCCCCAGCATTTT
>-|TRBJ1-3|-|TRBV14
CASSGQAYSGNTIYF
TGTGCCAGCAGCGGTCAGGCCTACTCTGGAAACACCATATATTTT
>once|TRBJ2-3|TRBD2|TRBV5-4
CASSPSAGGVGTDTQYF
TGTGCCAGCAGCCCCTCCGCGGGGGGGGTCGGCACAGATACGCAGTATTTT
>many|TRBJ2-7|TRBD2|TRBV6-9
CASSYWRRLAGGYEQYF
TGTGCCAGCAGTTATTGGCGGCGGCTAGCGGGGGGCTACGAGCAGTACTTC
>few|TRBJ2-2|TRBD1|TRBV29-1
CSVDLGQGRTGELFF
TGCAGCGTTGACTTAGGACAGGGTCGCACCGGGGAGCTGTTTTTT
>-|TRBJ2-7|TRBD1|TRBV19
CASSIRTGRSYEQYF
TGTGCCAGTAGTATCCGGACAGGGCGCTCCTACGAGCAGTACTTC
>-|TRBJ2-7|TRBD2|TRBV7-2
CASSMGLAGTYEQYF
TGTGCCAGCAGCATGGGACTAGCGGGTACCTACGAGCAGTACTTC
>-|TRBJ2-5|TRBD1|TRBV2
CASSEGRGLQETQYF
TGTGCCAGCAGTGAAGGCAGGGGGCTGCAAGAGACCCAGTACTTC
>many|TRBJ1-1|-|TRBV20-1
CSARIGGNLNTEAFF
TGCAGTGCTAGAATTGGCGGAAATTTGAACACTGAAGCTTTCTTT
>few|TRBJ2-1|TRBD1|TRBV7-9
CASSPPGQGYNEQFF
TGTGCCAGCAGCCCTCCTGGACAGGGATACAATGAGCAGTTCTTC
>many|TRBJ1-2|-|TRBV19
CASRSNYGYTF
TGTGCCAGTAGGTCAAACTATGGCTACACCTTC
>-|TRBJ1-3|-|TRBV24-1
CATSDHLGGNTIYF
TGTGCCACCAGTGATCACCTGGGAGGAAACACCATATATTTT
>few|TRBJ1-1|TRBD1|TRBV3-1
CASSPRTGENTEAFF
TGTGCCAGCAGCCCCCGTACAGGGGAAAACACTGAAGCTTTCTTT
>-|TRBJ2-2|-|TRBV7-9
CASSLSVNRELFF
TGTGCCAGCAGCTTATCGGTAAACAGGGAGCTGTTTTTT
>-|TRBJ2-7|TRBD1|TRBV15
CATSRGGTGLYEQYF
TGTGCCACCAGCAGAGGGGGGACAGGGCTCTACGAGCAGTACTTC
>many|TRBJ1-4|-|TRBV19
CASSKLYRNEKLFF
TGTGCCAGTAGTAAGTTATACAGGAATGAAAAACTGTTTTTT
>-|TRBJ1-2|TRBD1|TRBV2
CASSVGRGHDGYTF
TGTGCCAGCAGTGTTGGCAGGGGGCACGATGGCTACACCTTC
>once|TRBJ1-3|TRBD1|TRBV20-1
CSVRTGELRNTIYF
TGCAGTGTTAGGACAGGCGAATTAAGAAACACCATATATTTT
>many|TRBJ2-5|TRBD2|TRBV3-1
CASSPGLAQETQYF
TGTGCCAGCAGCCCAGGACTAGCGCAAGAGACCCAGTACTTC
>-|TRBJ2-5|TRBD2|TRBV5-5
CASRVTSGSIWGETQYF
TGCGCCAGCAGGGTGACTAGCGGGTCCATCTGGGGAGAGACCCAGTACTTC
>-|TRBJ2-3|TRBD1|TRBV30
CAWETGITDTQYF
TGTGCCTGGGAGACAGGGATCACAGATACGCAGTATTTT
>-|TRBJ1-4|TRBD1|TRBV7-9
CASSASRTGNEKLFF
TGTGCCAGCAGCGCCTCCCGGACAGGGAATGAAAAACTGTTTTTT
>few|TRBJ1-3|TRBD1|TRBV3-1
CASSQGGTVTSGNTIYF
TGTGCCAGCAGCCAAGGGGGGACAGTCACCTCTGGAAACACCATATATTTT
>-|TRBJ2-1|TRBD2|TRBV5-1
CASSSSGTSSYNEQFF
TGCGCCAGCAGCTCATCCGGGACTAGCTCCTACAATGAGCAGTTCTTC
>-|TRBJ2-1|-|TRBV19
CASSQGTTSSYNEQFF
TGTGCCAGTAGCCAGGGTACCACGAGCTCCTACAATGAGCAGTTCTTC
>-|TRBJ2-3|-|TRBV29-1
CSVVPGVVTDTQYF
TGCAGCGTTGTCCCGGGCGTGGTCACAGATACGCAGTATTTT
>-|TRBJ2-3|TRBD2|TRBV29-1
CSVEELAGPTDTQYF
TGCAGCGTTGAAGAGCTAGCGGGGCCCACAGATACGCAGTATTTT
>many|TRBJ2-7|-|TRBV6-9
CARTGQTSSYEQYF
TGTGCCAGAACGGGACAGACTAGCTCCTACGAGCAGTACTTC
>-|TRBJ1-4|-|TRBV7-9
CASSLVQLPTIEKLFF
TGTGCCAGCAGCTTAGTTCAGCTTCCAACTATTGAAAAACTGTTTTTT
>-|TRBJ1-2|-|TRBV19
CASSAWGANYGYTF
TGTGCCAGTAGCGCGTGGGGAGCTAACTATGGCTACACCTTC
>-|TRBJ2-3|TRBD2|TRBV14
CASSHIAGQDTQYF
TGTGCCAGCAGCCACATAGCGGGTCAAGATACGCAGTATTTT
>once|TRBJ2-3|TRBD2|TRBV20-1
CSADSSGTATQYF
TGCAGTGCCGACTCTAGCGGGACGGCCACGCAGTATTTT
>-|TRBJ2-3|-|TRBV19
CASSRGGSTDTQYF
TGTGCCAGTAGTAGGGGCGGGAGCACAGATACGCAGTATTTT
>-|TRBJ2-5|TRBD2|TRBV5-4
CASSPKGLAGGRKETQYF
TGTGCCAGCAGCCCCAAGGGACTAGCGGGGGGGCGGAAAGAGACCCAGTACTTC
>-|TRBJ1-1|TRBD1|TRBV5-1
CASSLLGTGSTEAFF
TGCGCCAGCAGCCTCCTCGGGACAGGGAGCACTGAAGCTTTCTTT
>-|TRBJ2-6|-|TRBV2
CASQGNTEAF
TGTGCCAGTCAGGGGAACACTGAAGCTTTC
>-|TRBJ1-1|-|TRBV29-1
CSARMSGGTEAFF
TGCAGCGCCCGGATGTCGGGGGGCACTGAAGCTTTCTTT
>many|TRBJ1-6|TRBD1|TRBV19
CASTVQGSNSPLHF
TGTGCCAGTACCGTACAGGGGAGTAATTCACCCCTCCACTTT
>-|TRBJ1-1|-|TRBV12-5
CASGLYLTEAFF
TGTGCTAGTGGTTTATACTTGACTGAAGCTTTCTTT
>-|TRBJ1-1|-|TRBV5-6
CASGLDAANTEAFF
TGTGCCAGCGGACTAGATGCGGCGAACACTGAAGCTTTCTTT
>-|TRBJ2-2|-|TRBV7-9
CASRRQSNTGELFF
TGTGCCAGCAGGAGACAGAGTAACACCGGGGAGCTGTTTTTT
>-|TRBJ2-2|TRBD2|TRBV14
CASSQDLPGGTGELFF
TGTGCCAGCAGCCAAGATCTCCCGGGGGGGACCGGGGAGCTGTTTTTT
>few|TRBJ2-3|TRBD2|TRBV3-1
CASSYRTSGRPTDTQYF
TGTGCCAGCAGCTACCGAACTAGCGGGAGACCCACAGATACGCAGTATTTT
>many|TRBJ2-7|-|TRBV14
CASSQGIGREQYF
TGTGCCAGCAGCCAAGGGATTGGCCGCGAGCAGTACTTC
>many|TRBJ2-7|-|TRBV9
CASSVGPGVGSYEQYF
TGTGCCAGCAGCGTAGGACCTGGGGTCGGCTCCTACGAGCAGTACTTC
>many|TRBJ1-2|-|TRBV10-3
CAISDLVAPTTTYGYTF
TGTGCCATCAGTGACTTGGTGGCGCCAACAACGACCTATGGCTACACCTTC